The T cell receptor beta chain described here comes from a study of T cell responses to AZD1222 COVID-19 vaccine. The data were produced by immunoSEQ multiplex PCR, yet TCRdb's version contains in-frame clones alone and is incomplete. Of roughly 100,000 clones listed, approximately 86% are singletons. Study conclusions and caveats: It should be noted that donors were predominantly white British and more often female, and clonal diversity was possibly underestimated. Spike-specific TCR breadth and depth rose after two AZD1222 doses.

V was clipped by 4 bases and J by 2 bases, with 16 bases between them. Germline assignment: CDR1 SNHLY and CDR2 FYNNEI. The CDR3 runs 16 residues. With regard to this clone: What it binds is unknown.

The starting material was peripheral blood, obtained on day 0 of AZD1222 vaccination. The sequence came from an adult in good health. This chain connects TRBV2 to TRBJ2-3; a weak D match, TRBD2 (6 bases). Written as DNA, the CDR3 is TGTGCCAGCAGTGCAATATCAGGGACTTTCACAGATACGCAGTATTTT. Its translation: CASSAISGTFTDTQYF.